The rows below give T cell receptor beta chains drawn from one sample of a study of neurological immune-mediated disorders. Using its own MiXCR run on the 5' RACE reads, TCRdb lists one record per CDR3 protein. The data show over 70,000 distinct CDR3 sequences, 9.5% to 13% seen once. Input material: PBMCs. These receptors all stem from a young man in good health. Both conserved end residues are part of each CDR3. A D gene is named only where the DNA matches it firmly. Clone size, where shown, is once, few, many, or a class for clones that have expanded.

clone_size: -
j_call: TRBJ2-1
v_call: TRBV7-6
d_call: TRBD2
cdr3_aa: CASSLGMGLAGREQFF
cdr3_nt: TGTGCCAGCAGCTTAGGAATGGGACTAGCGGGAAGGGAGCAGTTCTTC

clone_size: -
j_call: TRBJ2-3
v_call: TRBV5-1
d_call: TRBD2
cdr3_aa: CASSLDPSGNTDTQYF
cdr3_nt: TGCGCCAGCAGCTTGGATCCTAGCGGCAACACAGATACGCAGTATTTT

clone_size: many
j_call: TRBJ2-7
v_call: TRBV10-1
d_call: -
cdr3_aa: CASSPTDSYEQYF
cdr3_nt: TGCGCCAGCAGCCCGACAGATTCCTACGAGCAGTACTTC

clone_size: -
j_call: TRBJ2-7
v_call: TRBV7-3
d_call: -
cdr3_aa: CASSLNVRSSYEQYF
cdr3_nt: TGTGCCAGCAGCTTAAACGTTAGATCCTCCTACGAGCAGTACTTC

clone_size: many
j_call: TRBJ2-1
v_call: TRBV7-2
d_call: TRBD2
cdr3_aa: CASSPMGTTAYNEQFF
cdr3_nt: TGTGCCAGCAGCCCAATGGGGACTACCGCCTACAATGAGCAGTTCTTC

clone_size: many
j_call: TRBJ2-7
v_call: TRBV15
d_call: -
cdr3_aa: CATSNLGTTYEQYF
cdr3_nt: TGTGCCACCAGCAACCTCGGGACCACCTACGAGCAGTACTTC

clone_size: many
j_call: TRBJ2-7
v_call: TRBV20-1
d_call: -
cdr3_aa: CSAHGDPYEQYF
cdr3_nt: TGCAGTGCTCACGGGGACCCCTACGAGCAGTACTTC

clone_size: many
j_call: TRBJ2-7
v_call: TRBV28
d_call: -
cdr3_aa: CASSRIPLPYEQYF
cdr3_nt: TGTGCCAGCAGTCGCATCCCCCTCCCCTACGAGCAGTACTTC

clone_size: many
j_call: TRBJ2-1
v_call: TRBV7-7
d_call: -
cdr3_aa: CASSLAPAGEQFF
cdr3_nt: TGTGCCAGCAGCTTAGCCCCAGCGGGTGAGCAGTTCTTC

clone_size: -
j_call: TRBJ2-7
v_call: TRBV20-1
d_call: TRBD2
cdr3_aa: CSATTSGAGYEQYF
cdr3_nt: TGCAGTGCTACTACTAGCGGGGCTGGCTACGAGCAGTACTTC

clone_size: -
j_call: TRBJ2-1
v_call: TRBV28
d_call: -
cdr3_aa: CASTSAPRNEQFF
cdr3_nt: TGTGCCAGTACGTCAGCTCCCAGGAATGAGCAGTTCTTC

clone_size: many
j_call: TRBJ2-5
v_call: TRBV7-8
d_call: TRBD1
cdr3_aa: CASSLLQGAETQYF
cdr3_nt: TGTGCCAGCAGCCTCCTACAGGGGGCAGAGACCCAGTACTTC

clone_size: many
j_call: TRBJ2-3
v_call: TRBV29-1
d_call: -
cdr3_aa: CSVRRGGSTDTQYF
cdr3_nt: TGCAGCGTAAGAAGGGGCGGTAGCACAGATACGCAGTATTTT

clone_size: many
j_call: TRBJ2-2
v_call: TRBV7-6
d_call: TRBD2
cdr3_aa: CASSLAFGGTGELFF
cdr3_nt: TGTGCCAGCAGCTTAGCGTTCGGGGGGACCGGGGAGCTGTTTTTT

clone_size: many
j_call: TRBJ2-2
v_call: TRBV5-1
d_call: -
cdr3_aa: CASSLGGPPGELFF
cdr3_nt: TGCGCCAGCAGCTTGGGTGGCCCACCCGGGGAGCTGTTTTTT

clone_size: many
j_call: TRBJ2-5
v_call: TRBV5-1
d_call: -
cdr3_aa: CASSPSQGWETQYF
cdr3_nt: TGCGCCAGCAGCCCCTCGCAGGGTTGGGAGACCCAGTACTTC

clone_size: many
j_call: TRBJ1-3
v_call: TRBV5-5
d_call: -
cdr3_aa: CASATGGGNTIYF
cdr3_nt: TGTGCCAGCGCCACGGGAGGAGGAAACACCATATATTTT

clone_size: few
j_call: TRBJ2-7
v_call: TRBV10-3
d_call: -
cdr3_aa: CATQGSSYEQYF
cdr3_nt: TGTGCCACCCAGGGGAGTTCCTACGAGCAGTACTTC

clone_size: many
j_call: TRBJ2-4
v_call: TRBV20-1
d_call: -
cdr3_aa: CSARDRGRLAKNIQYF
cdr3_nt: TGCAGTGCTCGCGATCGGGGCAGACTAGCCAAAAACATTCAGTACTTC

clone_size: -
j_call: TRBJ1-6
v_call: TRBV19
d_call: TRBD1
cdr3_aa: CASSAGQGGNSPLHF
cdr3_nt: TGTGCCAGTAGTGCGGGACAGGGGGGAAATTCACCCCTCCACTTT

clone_size: many
j_call: TRBJ1-4
v_call: TRBV11-2
d_call: -
cdr3_aa: CASSLDLDATNEKLFF
cdr3_nt: TGTGCCAGCAGCTTAGATCTGGACGCAACTAATGAAAAACTGTTTTTT

clone_size: medium-sized
j_call: TRBJ2-1
v_call: TRBV5-1
d_call: -
cdr3_aa: CASSLELGVWEFF
cdr3_nt: TGCGCCAGCAGCTTGGAATTAGGTGTTTGGGAGTTCTTC

clone_size: -
j_call: TRBJ1-5
v_call: TRBV27
d_call: -
cdr3_aa: CASRPRGVDHPQHF
cdr3_nt: TGTGCCAGCAGGCCCCGGGGCGTAGATCATCCACAGCATTTT

clone_size: many
j_call: TRBJ2-7
v_call: TRBV20-1
d_call: -
cdr3_aa: CSAPLDTVSYEQYF
cdr3_nt: TGCAGTGCCCCCTTGGACACCGTATCCTACGAGCAGTACTTC

clone_size: many
j_call: TRBJ2-2
v_call: TRBV5-1
d_call: -
cdr3_aa: CASSLGEGRPTGELFF
cdr3_nt: TGCGCCAGCAGCTTGGGCGAGGGGCGCCCGACCGGGGAGCTGTTTTTT

clone_size: many
j_call: TRBJ2-1
v_call: TRBV20-1
d_call: TRBD2
cdr3_aa: CSVGGLGGLVQFF
cdr3_nt: TGCAGTGTTGGGGGACTAGGGGGTTTGGTGCAGTTCTTC

clone_size: -
j_call: TRBJ1-1
v_call: TRBV10-2
d_call: TRBD1
cdr3_aa: CASSFGTVNTEAFF
cdr3_nt: TGCGCCAGCAGCTTCGGGACAGTGAACACTGAAGCTTTCTTT

clone_size: many
j_call: TRBJ2-2
v_call: TRBV20-1
d_call: -
cdr3_aa: CSARRGASGNTGELFF
cdr3_nt: TGCAGTGCTAGAAGGGGGGCTAGCGGCAACACCGGGGAGCTGTTTTTT

clone_size: many
j_call: TRBJ2-2
v_call: TRBV20-1
d_call: -
cdr3_aa: CSSGTETNTGELFF
cdr3_nt: TGCTCCTCGGGGACCGAGACTAACACCGGGGAGCTGTTTTTT

clone_size: many
j_call: TRBJ2-3
v_call: TRBV12-3/TRBV12-4
d_call: -
cdr3_aa: CASSLVLDTQYF
cdr3_nt: TGTGCCAGCAGTTTAGTACTAGATACGCAGTATTTT

clone_size: many
j_call: TRBJ1-1
v_call: TRBV12-3/TRBV12-4
d_call: -
cdr3_aa: CASSPLTEEAFF
cdr3_nt: TGTGCCAGCAGCCCTCTGACAGAAGAAGCTTTCTTT

clone_size: -
j_call: TRBJ2-7
v_call: TRBV5-1
d_call: TRBD2
cdr3_aa: CASRLGGNLHEQYF
cdr3_nt: TGCGCCAGCAGATTGGGGGGGAACCTCCACGAGCAGTACTTC

clone_size: many
j_call: TRBJ2-5
v_call: TRBV10-1
d_call: -
cdr3_aa: CASKPIYFPGVGDF
cdr3_nt: TGCGCCAGCAAGCCGATATATTTTCCAGGGGTAGGGGACTTC

clone_size: many
j_call: TRBJ1-1
v_call: TRBV5-1
d_call: -
cdr3_aa: CASSSVGGTPEAFF
cdr3_nt: TGCGCCAGCAGTTCCGTAGGAGGGACGCCTGAAGCTTTCTTT

clone_size: many
j_call: TRBJ2-5
v_call: TRBV7-2
d_call: TRBD2
cdr3_aa: CASTLSGRAKGETQYF
cdr3_nt: TGTGCCAGCACCCTTAGCGGGAGGGCCAAGGGAGAGACCCAGTACTTC

clone_size: many
j_call: TRBJ2-7
v_call: TRBV27
d_call: -
cdr3_aa: CASSLVSGYYEQYF
cdr3_nt: TGTGCCAGCAGTTTAGTATCCGGGTACTATGAGCAGTACTTC

clone_size: many
j_call: TRBJ2-1
v_call: TRBV5-1
d_call: TRBD1
cdr3_aa: CASSRQGSSYNEQFF
cdr3_nt: TGCGCCAGCAGCCGACAGGGGAGCTCCTACAATGAGCAGTTCTTC

clone_size: many
j_call: TRBJ2-1
v_call: TRBV24-1
d_call: TRBD2
cdr3_aa: CAAGGGSSYNEQFF
cdr3_nt: TGTGCCGCCGGCGGGGGGTCCTCCTACAATGAGCAGTTCTTC

clone_size: -
j_call: TRBJ2-2
v_call: TRBV11-2
d_call: -
cdr3_aa: CASSLELVTGELF
cdr3_nt: TGTGCCAGCAGCTTAGAACTCGTCACCGGGGAGCTGTTT

clone_size: many
j_call: TRBJ1-5
v_call: TRBV20-1
d_call: -
cdr3_aa: CSARPTRGGNQPQHF
cdr3_nt: TGCAGTGCTAGACCCACAAGGGGGGGCAATCAGCCCCAGCATTTT

clone_size: few
j_call: TRBJ1-1
v_call: TRBV6-5
d_call: TRBD1
cdr3_aa: CASSNRGPNTEAFF
cdr3_nt: TGTGCCAGCAGCAACAGGGGTCCGAACACTGAAGCTTTCTTT